The source of this T cell receptor (beta chain) is a study of T cells in Graves' hyperthyroidism and ophthalmopathy. The wider study: At initial diagnosis, before any treatment had begun, peripheral blood was obtained. Study results and caveats: Model-based prediction identified ophthalmopathy a median around 6.7 months prior to its onset. Expanded thyroid clonotypes (above 0.001) were mostly also found in blood.

It was RNA transcripts that yielded the amplified TCR beta CDR3 regions. HTBI primers were used for first-round RT-PCR of the TCR CDR3. TCRdb analysed the multiplex PCR reads with MiXCR anew, one entry per CDR3 protein. The table records under 350,000 distinct CDR3 sequences, 21% of them present only once. This clonotype was recorded many times. Its cognate antigen is unknown. Uncontrolled infection, other autoimmune disease, pregnancy or lactation barred patients from enrollment. Sequencing input: blood. The origin of this receptor is a woman in her fifties or sixties with Graves' hyperthyroidism.

CDR3 sequence: CASSLDSGVIYEQYF. In nucleotides, the CDR3 is TGCGCCAGCAGCTTGGACAGTGGGGTAATCTACGAGCAGTACTTC. This rearrangement joins TRBV5-1 to TRBJ2-7; D unclear. This CDR3 comprises 15 residues. The V end was cut by 0 bases, the J end by 3 bases, with 13 bases between. The germline CDR1 and CDR2 sequences are SGHRS and YFSETQ. The entire variable domain, with the rest obtained from reference TRBV5-1 and TRBJ2-7, is as follows: KAGVTQTPRYLIKTRGQQVTLSCSPISGHRSVSWYQQTPGQGLQFLFEYFSETQRNKGNFPGRFSGRQFSNSRSEMNVSTLELGDSALYLCASSLDSGVIYEQYFGPGTRLTVT.